The text below deals with one T cell receptor beta chain. Treatment meaning: oral pan-JAK inhibitor, 5-10 mg twice daily. Sequencing used cDNA as its template, made by extracting RNA and reverse transcribing it. Measured with immunoSEQ multiplex PCR; TCRdb has only the in-frame clones, and not every one. The repertoire has some 180,000 clones, approximately 50% of them found once; the top ten carry 10%. The CDR3 is 17 amino acids. The V gene lost 1 base and the J gene lost 0 bases, with 15 bases spanning the gap. Germline CDR1 and CDR2: SEHNR and FQNEAQ (reference sequence). The record originates from a study of CD8+ T cells in alopecia areata. In the study overall: Each of the treated patients was given oral tofacitinib, 5 to 10 mg twice daily, for moderate-to-severe alopecia areata.

The origin of this receptor is a human donor with alopecia areata. The sample consisted of CD8+ T cells sorted from blood, taken at approximately week 51, from a patient treated with tofacitinib. The gene calls are TRBV7-9 and TRBJ2-5; tentative D call: TRBD1 (7 bases). CDR3 sequence: CASSLGQGGPYQETQYF. CDR3 DNA: TGTGCCAGCAGCTTAGGACAGGGAGGACCGTACCAAGAGACCCAGTACTTC.